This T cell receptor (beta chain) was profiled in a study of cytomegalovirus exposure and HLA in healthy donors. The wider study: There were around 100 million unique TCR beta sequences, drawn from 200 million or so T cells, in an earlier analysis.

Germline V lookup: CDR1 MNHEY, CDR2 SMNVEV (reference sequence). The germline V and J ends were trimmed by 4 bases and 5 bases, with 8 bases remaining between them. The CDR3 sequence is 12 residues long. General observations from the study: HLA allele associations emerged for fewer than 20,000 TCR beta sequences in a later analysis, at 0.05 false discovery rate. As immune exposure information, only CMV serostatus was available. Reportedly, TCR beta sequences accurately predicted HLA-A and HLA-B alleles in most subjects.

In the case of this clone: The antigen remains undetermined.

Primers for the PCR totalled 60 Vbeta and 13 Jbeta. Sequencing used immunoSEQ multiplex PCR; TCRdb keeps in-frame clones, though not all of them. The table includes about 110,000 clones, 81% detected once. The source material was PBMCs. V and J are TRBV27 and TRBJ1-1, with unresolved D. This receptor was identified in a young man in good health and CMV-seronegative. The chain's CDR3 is CASSYSGTEAFF. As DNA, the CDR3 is TGTGCCAGCAGTTACTCCGGGACTGAAGCTTTCTTT.